This T cell receptor (beta chain) is from a study of T cells in localized non-small cell lung cancer. Comments on this clone: Its antigen is undetermined.

Findings and limits, study-wide: Appearing in adjacent lung were a median roughly 57 of the top 100 tumor clones. Adjacent uninvolved lung had the highest clonality, suggesting focused antigen responses.

V was shortened by 2 bases and J by 5 bases, with 16 bases between the two germline ends. The CDR3 is made up of 16 amino acids. Germline V CDR1 and CDR2: MNHEY, SMNVEV (reference sequence). TCRdb keeps only in-frame clones here, not all; method: immunoSEQ multiplex PCR. The table includes some 30,000 clones, around 94% detected once. Sequenced here: peripheral blood, sampled before any cancer treatment. The sequence came from a woman aged 40 to 75 with stage I lung adenocarcinoma. V is TRBV27 and J is TRBJ2-1; D possibly corresponds to TRBD2 (7 bases). CDR3 bases: TGTGCCAGCAGTTTACGGGGGGCTACACGTCACAATGAGCAGTTCTTC. Amino acids: CASSLRGATRHNEQFF.